This TCR beta chain emerged from a study of spatial heterogeneity in lung cancer. Overall study results and limits: The study found that expanded intratumoral alpha and beta TCR counts tracked tumor mutation counts. As ubiquitous and regional nonsynonymous mutations varied, counts of ubiquitous and regional expanded TCRs tracked them, respectively.

MiXCR, run by TCRdb on the 5' RACE reads, gives a single entry per CDR3 protein. The table includes some 7,000 distinct CDR3 sequences, more than 13% detected once. Time point given: sample taken at primary tumor resection. At least ten counts were recorded for this clonotype. Antigen specificity is unknown. This receptor was identified in a female donor with early-stage non-small cell lung cancer. Sequenced material: lung tumor tissue, taken at surgery.

CDR3 bases: TGCGCCAGCAGCTTGGAGTCGGCTTCACCCCTCCACTTT. It codes for CASSLESASPLHF. J is TRBJ1-6 and V is TRBV5-1; unclear D gene. Germline V lookup: CDR1 SGHRS, CDR2 YFSETQ. This CDR3 spans 13 amino acids. Trimming removed 0 bases at V and 9 bases at J, with 7 bases between.